The sequence of this T cell receptor (beta chain) was determined in a study of Ad26.COV2.S vaccination and SARS-CoV-2 variants. Documented treatment: some 19 received Ad26.COV2.S at low or high dose, single or two shots; 5 received placebo; per-sample allocation not given. Samples analyzed were those drawn on day 63 after the first vaccine or placebo injection. The table came from immunoSEQ multiplex PCR; TCRdb's copy has only in-frame clones and leaves some out. In the table there are around 340,000 clones, 88% of which are singletons. J gave up 4 bases and V 0 bases, and 12 bases lay outside the gene matches. The germline V gene encodes CDR1 SGHDT and CDR2 YYEEEE. This CDR3 is built from 17 residues.

The sequencing here drew on peripheral blood, taken in a trial of Ad26.COV2.S vaccine versus placebo. This sequence originates from a person aged 18 to 59 who received the Ad26.COV2.S COVID-19 vaccine or a placebo. The rearrangement uses TRBV5-6 and TRBJ1-2; 7 positions match TRBD1. This chain's CDR3 is CASSLGQGGIQSYGYTF. CDR3 nucleotides: TGTGCCAGCAGCTTGGGGCAGGGGGGTATTCAGAGCTATGGCTACACCTTC.